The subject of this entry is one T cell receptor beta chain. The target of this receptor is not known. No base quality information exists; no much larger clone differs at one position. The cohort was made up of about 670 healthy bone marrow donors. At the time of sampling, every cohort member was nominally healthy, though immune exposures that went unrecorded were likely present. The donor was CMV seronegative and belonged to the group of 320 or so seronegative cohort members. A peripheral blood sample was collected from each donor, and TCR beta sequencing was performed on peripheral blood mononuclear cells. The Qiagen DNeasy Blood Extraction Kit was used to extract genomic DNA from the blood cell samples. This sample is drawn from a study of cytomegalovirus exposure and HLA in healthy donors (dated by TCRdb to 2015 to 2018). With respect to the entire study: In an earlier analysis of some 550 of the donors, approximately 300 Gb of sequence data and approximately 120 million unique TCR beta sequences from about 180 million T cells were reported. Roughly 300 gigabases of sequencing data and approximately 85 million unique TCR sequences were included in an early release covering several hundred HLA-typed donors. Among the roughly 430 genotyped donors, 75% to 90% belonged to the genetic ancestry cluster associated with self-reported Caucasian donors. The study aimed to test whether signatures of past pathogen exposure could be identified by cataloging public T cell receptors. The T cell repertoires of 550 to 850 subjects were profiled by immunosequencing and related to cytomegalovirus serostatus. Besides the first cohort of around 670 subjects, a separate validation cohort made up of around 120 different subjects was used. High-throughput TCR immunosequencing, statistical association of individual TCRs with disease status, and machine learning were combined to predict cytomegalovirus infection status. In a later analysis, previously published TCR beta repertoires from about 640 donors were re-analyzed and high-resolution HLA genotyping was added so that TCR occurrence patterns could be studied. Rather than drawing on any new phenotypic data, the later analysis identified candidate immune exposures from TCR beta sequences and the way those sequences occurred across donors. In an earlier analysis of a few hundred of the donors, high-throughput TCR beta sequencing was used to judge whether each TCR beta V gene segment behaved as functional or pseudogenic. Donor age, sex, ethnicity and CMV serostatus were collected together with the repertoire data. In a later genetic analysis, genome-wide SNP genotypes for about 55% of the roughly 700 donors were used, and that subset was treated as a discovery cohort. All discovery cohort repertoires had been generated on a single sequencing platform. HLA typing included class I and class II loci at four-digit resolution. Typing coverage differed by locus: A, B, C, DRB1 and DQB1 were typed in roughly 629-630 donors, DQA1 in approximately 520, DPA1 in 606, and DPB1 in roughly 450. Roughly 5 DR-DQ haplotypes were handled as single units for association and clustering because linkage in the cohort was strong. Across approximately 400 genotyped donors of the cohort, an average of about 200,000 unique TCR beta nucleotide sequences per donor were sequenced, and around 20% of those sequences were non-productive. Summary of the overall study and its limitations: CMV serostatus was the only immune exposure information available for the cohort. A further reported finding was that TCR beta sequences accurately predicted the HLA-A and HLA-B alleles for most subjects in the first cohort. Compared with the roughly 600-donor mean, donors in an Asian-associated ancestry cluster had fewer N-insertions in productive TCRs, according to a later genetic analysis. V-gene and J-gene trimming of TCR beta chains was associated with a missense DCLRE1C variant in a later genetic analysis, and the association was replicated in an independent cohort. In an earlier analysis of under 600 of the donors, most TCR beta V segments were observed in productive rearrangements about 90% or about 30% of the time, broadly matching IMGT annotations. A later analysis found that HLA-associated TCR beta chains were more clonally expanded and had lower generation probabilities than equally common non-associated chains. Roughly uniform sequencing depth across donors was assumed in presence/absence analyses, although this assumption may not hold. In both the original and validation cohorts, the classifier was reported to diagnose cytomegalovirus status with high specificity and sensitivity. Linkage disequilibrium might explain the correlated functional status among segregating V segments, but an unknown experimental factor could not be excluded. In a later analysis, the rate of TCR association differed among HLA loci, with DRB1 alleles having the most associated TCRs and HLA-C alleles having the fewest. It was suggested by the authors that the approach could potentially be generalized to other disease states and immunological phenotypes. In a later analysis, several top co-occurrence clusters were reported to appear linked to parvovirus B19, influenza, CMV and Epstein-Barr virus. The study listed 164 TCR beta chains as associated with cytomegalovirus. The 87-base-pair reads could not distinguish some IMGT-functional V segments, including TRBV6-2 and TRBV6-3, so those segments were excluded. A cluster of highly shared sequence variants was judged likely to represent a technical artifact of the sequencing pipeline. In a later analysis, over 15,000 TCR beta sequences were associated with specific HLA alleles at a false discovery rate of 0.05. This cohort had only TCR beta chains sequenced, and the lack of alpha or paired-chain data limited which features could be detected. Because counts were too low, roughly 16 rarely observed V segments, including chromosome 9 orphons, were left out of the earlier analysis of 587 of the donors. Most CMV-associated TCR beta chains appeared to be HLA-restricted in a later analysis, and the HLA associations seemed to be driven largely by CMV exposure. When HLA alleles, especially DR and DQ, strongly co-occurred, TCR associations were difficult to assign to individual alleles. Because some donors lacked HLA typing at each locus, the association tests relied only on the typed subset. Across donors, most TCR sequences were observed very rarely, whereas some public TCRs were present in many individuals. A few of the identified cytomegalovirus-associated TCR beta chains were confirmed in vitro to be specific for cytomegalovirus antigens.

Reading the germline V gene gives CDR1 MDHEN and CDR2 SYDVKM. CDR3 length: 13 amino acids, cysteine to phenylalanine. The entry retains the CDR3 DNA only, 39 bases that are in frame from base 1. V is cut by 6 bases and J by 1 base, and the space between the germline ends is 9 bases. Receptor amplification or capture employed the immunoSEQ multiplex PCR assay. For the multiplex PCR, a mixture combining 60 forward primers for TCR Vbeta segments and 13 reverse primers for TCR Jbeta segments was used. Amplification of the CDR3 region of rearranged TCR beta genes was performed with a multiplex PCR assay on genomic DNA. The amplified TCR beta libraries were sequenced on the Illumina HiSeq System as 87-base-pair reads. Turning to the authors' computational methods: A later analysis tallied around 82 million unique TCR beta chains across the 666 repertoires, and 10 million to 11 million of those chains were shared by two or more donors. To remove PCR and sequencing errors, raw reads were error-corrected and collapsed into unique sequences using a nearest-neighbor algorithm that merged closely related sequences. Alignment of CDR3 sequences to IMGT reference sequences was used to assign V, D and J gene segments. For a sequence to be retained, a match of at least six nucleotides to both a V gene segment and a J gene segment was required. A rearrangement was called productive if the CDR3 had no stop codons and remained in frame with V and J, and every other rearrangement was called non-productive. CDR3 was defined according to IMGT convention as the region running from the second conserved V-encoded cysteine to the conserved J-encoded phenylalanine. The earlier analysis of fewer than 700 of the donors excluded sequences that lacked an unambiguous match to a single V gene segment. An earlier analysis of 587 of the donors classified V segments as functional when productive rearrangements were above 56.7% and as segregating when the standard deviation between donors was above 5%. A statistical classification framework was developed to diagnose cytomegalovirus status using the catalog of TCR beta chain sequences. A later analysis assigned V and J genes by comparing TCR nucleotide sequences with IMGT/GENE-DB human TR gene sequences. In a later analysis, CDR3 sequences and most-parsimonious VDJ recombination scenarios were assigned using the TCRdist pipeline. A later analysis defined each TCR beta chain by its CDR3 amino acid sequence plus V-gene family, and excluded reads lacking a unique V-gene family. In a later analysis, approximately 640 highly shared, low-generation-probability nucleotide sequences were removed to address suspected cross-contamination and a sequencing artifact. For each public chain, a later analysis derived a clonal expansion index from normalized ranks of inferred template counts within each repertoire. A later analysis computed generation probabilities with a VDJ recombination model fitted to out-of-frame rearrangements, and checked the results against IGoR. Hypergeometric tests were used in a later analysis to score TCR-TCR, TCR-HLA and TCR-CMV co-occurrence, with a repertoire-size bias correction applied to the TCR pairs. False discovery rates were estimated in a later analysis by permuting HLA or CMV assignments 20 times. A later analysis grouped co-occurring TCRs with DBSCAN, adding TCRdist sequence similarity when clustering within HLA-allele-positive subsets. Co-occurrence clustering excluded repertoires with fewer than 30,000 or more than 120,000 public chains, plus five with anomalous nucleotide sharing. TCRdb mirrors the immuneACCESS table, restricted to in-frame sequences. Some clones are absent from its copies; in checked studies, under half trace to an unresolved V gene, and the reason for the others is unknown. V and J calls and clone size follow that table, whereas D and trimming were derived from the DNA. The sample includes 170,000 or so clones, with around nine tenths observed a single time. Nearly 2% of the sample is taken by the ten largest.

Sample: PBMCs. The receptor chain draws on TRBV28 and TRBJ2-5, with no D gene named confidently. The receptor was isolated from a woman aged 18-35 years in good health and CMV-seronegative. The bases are TGTGCCAGCAGACCTACTGGCCAAGAGACCCAGTACTTC. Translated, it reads CASRPTGQETQYF.